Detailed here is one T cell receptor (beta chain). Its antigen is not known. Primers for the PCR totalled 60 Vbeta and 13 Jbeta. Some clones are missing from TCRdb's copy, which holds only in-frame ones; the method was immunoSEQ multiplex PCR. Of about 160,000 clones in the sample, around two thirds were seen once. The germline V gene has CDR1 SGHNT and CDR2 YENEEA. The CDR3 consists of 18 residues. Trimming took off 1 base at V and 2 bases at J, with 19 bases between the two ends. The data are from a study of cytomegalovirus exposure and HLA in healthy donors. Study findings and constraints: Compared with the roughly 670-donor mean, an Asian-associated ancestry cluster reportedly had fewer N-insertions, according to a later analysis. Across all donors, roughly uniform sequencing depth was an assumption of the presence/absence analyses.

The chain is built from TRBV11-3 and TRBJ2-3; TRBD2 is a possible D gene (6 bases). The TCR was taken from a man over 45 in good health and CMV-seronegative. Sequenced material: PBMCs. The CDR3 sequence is CASSLVGRRGAFTDTQYF. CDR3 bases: TGTGCCAGCAGCTTAGTGGGGCGGCGGGGAGCGTTCACAGATACGCAGTATTTT.